The 31 T cell receptor beta chains below come from one sample, sequenced in a study of T cells in Graves' hyperthyroidism and ophthalmopathy. Template material for amplifying TCR beta CDR3 regions consisted of RNA transcripts. A first-round RT-PCR of the TCR CDR3 used the HTBI primer set. TCRdb ran MiXCR on the multiplex PCR reads and lists one entry per CDR3 protein. Found here are about 530,000 distinct CDR3 sequences, roughly 17% of them singletons; the top ten hold around 17%. Sequencing input: blood. The source of these receptors is a woman younger than 30 with Graves' ophthalmopathy.

This clonotype showed up many times. The chain is built from TRBV28 and TRBJ2-7; D is perhaps TRBD1 or TRBD2 (5 bases each). Trimming stripped 8 bases from V and 3 bases from J, with 14 bases between. The CDR3 totals 13 residues. The germline CDR1 and CDR2 sequences are MDHEN and SYDVKM. CDR3 region: CASRRDPSYEQYF. In nucleotides, the CDR3 is TGTGCCAGCCGTAGGGACCCAAGCTACGAGCAGTACTTC.

On this clonotype itself: Mismatch with germline at one junction end may stem from a read error. The chain combines TRBV7-9 with TRBJ2-7; 7 nucleotides line up with TRBD2. This CDR3 has 15 amino acids. Germline assignment: CDR1 SEHNR and CDR2 FQNEAQ (reference sequence). The CDR3 DNA reads TGTCCCAGCAGCTCCATTCTGGGAGGGACCTACGAGCAGTACTTC. This codes for CPSSSILGGTYEQYF.

For this clonotype: This may be a read error: a much more frequent sequence differs by one nucleotide. The chain links TRBV10-3 to TRBJ2-5; D ambiguous. The germline CDR1 and CDR2 sequences are ENHRY and SYGVKD. Trimming took 5 bases from V and 1 from J, leaving 14 bases between them. The length of the CDR3 is 15 residues. CDR3: CAISYSGGLQETQYF. In DNA form, the CDR3 reads TGTGCCATCAGTTACTCGGGTGGGCTCCAAGAGACCCAGTACTTC.

This clonotype was detected ten times or more. For the CDR3, the DNA is TGTGCCAGCAGTTTAGATACAGTTTATAATTCACCCCTCCACTTT. It codes for CASSLDTVYNSPLHF. The rearrangement joins TRBV12-3 or TRBV12-4 to TRBJ1-6; D gene uncertain. The V and J ends lost 1 base and 4 bases respectively, with 8 bases between them. The CDR3 has 15 residues.

This clonotype was found many times. The chain joins TRBV28 to TRBJ2-3, with 9 bases that match TRBD2. V shed 2 bases, J shed 4 bases, and the junction held 7 bases outside the gene matches. The CDR3 contains 16 residues. Germline-derived CDR1 and CDR2 are MDHEN and SYDVKM. The CDR3 DNA follows: TGTGCCAGCAGTTTACCCGCGGGAGGGCCCGCAGATACGCAGTATTTT. Its protein is CASSLPAGGPADTQYF.

This clonotype has a count of ten or more. The rearrangement links TRBV18 to TRBJ1-6, with 9 bases matching TRBD1. V was clipped by 9 bases and J by 11 bases; unmatched bases: 8. Germline V CDR1 and CDR2: KGHSH, LQKENI. The CDR3 sequence is 13 residues long. CDR3 region: CASSRDRDAPLHF. The CDR3 nucleotides read TGTGCCAGTAGCCGGGACAGGGACGCACCCCTCCACTTT. Looking up the rest from reference TRBV18 and TRBJ1-6 gives the full variable domain: NAGVMQNPRHLVRRRGQEARLRCSPMKGHSHVYWYRQLPEEGLKFMVYLQKENIIDESGMPKERFSAEFPKEGPSILRIQQVVRGDSAAYFCASSRDRDAPLHFGNGTRLTVT.

The chain employs TRBV11-2 and TRBJ2-1; D is undetermined. CDR1 is SGHAT, CDR2 FQNNGV, per germline. The CDR3 runs 14 residues. Trimming cost V 3 bases and J 5 bases, with 11 bases left between them. CDR3 protein: CASSLRQANNEQFF. For the CDR3, the DNA is TGTGCCAGCAGCTTGCGGCAGGCTAACAATGAGCAGTTCTTC.

V gene TRBV20-1 combines with J gene TRBJ2-2; D might be TRBD1 or TRBD2, each matching 5 bases. The germline V gene encodes CDR1 DFQATT and CDR2 SNEGSKA (reference sequence). CDR3 length: 17 amino acids. V dropped 0 bases and J dropped 6 bases, with 20 bases sitting between them. The DNA of the CDR3 is TGCAGTGCTAGAGATCCAATGAGGGGCCCACGTCCCGGGGAGCTGTTTTTT. It translates to CSARDPMRGPRPGELFF.

The chain links TRBV7-8 to TRBJ1-5, with D possibly being TRBD1 (6 bases). CDR3 size: 17 residues. The V and J ends lost 2 bases and 0 bases respectively, with 14 bases between them. CDR1 is SGHVS and CDR2 is FQNEAQ in the germline V gene. CDR3 bases: TGTGCCAGCAGCTTAAGGGCGACAGGCTATAGCAATCAGCCCCAGCATTTT. Translating it yields CASSLRATGYSNQPQHF.

The V gene is TRBV6-1, the J gene TRBJ1-1, with 10 bases identical to TRBD1. J gave up 4 bases and V 5 bases, and 4 bases lay outside the gene matches. Germline V gives CDR1 MNHNS, CDR2 SASEGT. This CDR3 has 14 residues. Here the CDR3 reads CASSRTGGVTEAFF. CDR3 DNA sequence: TGTGCCAGCAGTCGGACAGGGGGAGTCACTGAAGCTTTCTTT.

This clonotype appeared many times. The rearrangement joins TRBV5-1 to TRBJ1-1, with 8 bases that match TRBD1. The CDR3 covers 15 residues. J lost 4 bases, V lost 0 bases, and 5 bases had no gene match. CDR1 SGHRS and CDR2 YFSETQ come from the germline V gene. The CDR3 region is CASSLADRAATEAFF. Here the CDR3 DNA reads TGCGCCAGCAGCTTGGCGGACAGGGCGGCCACTGAAGCTTTCTTT.

The table lists this clonotype with a few counts. The chain uses TRBV19 and TRBJ1-1, with D tentatively TRBD1 (5 bases). From germline, CDR1 is LNHDA and CDR2 SQIVND (reference sequence). V was trimmed by 6 bases and J by 1 base, leaving 9 bases between them. The length of the CDR3 is 13 residues. This CDR3 reads CASRRGSNTEAFF. The CDR3, as DNA: TGTGCCAGTAGACGGGGCTCGAACACTGAAGCTTTCTTT.

This clonotype was seen more than once but under ten times. The chain carries TRBV19 and TRBJ2-6, with D hard to call. The CDR3 spans 13 residues. CDR1 is LNHDA and CDR2 is SQIVND in the germline V gene (reference sequence). Trimming stripped 2 bases from V and 6 bases from J, with 5 bases between. The chain's CDR3 is CASSIRLANVLTF. CDR3 DNA: TGTGCCAGTAGTATACGGTTGGCCAACGTCCTGACTTTC.

This clonotype has a handful of counts. The rearrangement joins TRBV28 to TRBJ2-1; 9 bases are shared with TRBD2. V was pared by 6 bases and J by 7 bases, with 10 bases of the junction left unmatched. The length of the CDR3 is 15 residues. In germline, CDR1 is MDHEN, CDR2 SYDVKM. CDR3 sequence: CASRVSGGRGNEQFF. Here the CDR3 DNA reads TGTGCCAGCAGGGTTAGCGGGGGCCGAGGGAATGAGCAGTTCTTC.

This clonotype was recorded many times. A read error is possible here, since a much larger clone lies one base away. The chain employs TRBV6-2 or TRBV6-3 and TRBJ1-1; a weak D match, TRBD1 (6 bases). The CDR3 covers 13 residues. V lost 2 bases and J 3 bases, leaving 7 bases between the germline ends. Per the germline V gene, CDR1 is MNHEY and CDR2 is SVGEGT. For the CDR3, the DNA is TGTGCCAGCAGTTACAGGGGGGACACTGAAGCTTTCTTT. Translating gives CASSYRGDTEAFF.

In this sample, this clonotype turned up many times. The gene calls are TRBV6-1 and TRBJ1-5; tentatively, D is TRBD1 (6 bases). Germline V CDR1 and CDR2: MNHNS, SASEGT. The CDR3 consists of 15 residues. Trimming removed 0 bases from V and 6 bases from J, with 12 bases in between. CDR3 region: CASSEARGSFQPQHF. CDR3 nucleotides: TGTGCCAGCAGTGAAGCAAGGGGGAGTTTTCAGCCCCAGCATTTT.

The chain is built from TRBV20-1 and TRBJ2-6; the match to TRBD1 covers 9 bases. Germline V gene sequence: CDR1 DFQATT, CDR2 SNEGSKA (reference sequence). There are 16 residues in the CDR3. Trimming cost V 5 bases and J 0 bases; bases outside gene matches: 5. The CDR3 reads CSAGDRASSGANVLTF. CDR3 bases: TGCAGTGCTGGGGACAGGGCGAGCTCTGGGGCCAACGTCCTGACTTTC.

The chain joins TRBV27 to TRBJ1-5; TRBD1 is a possible D gene (5 bases). CDR1 is MNHEY and CDR2 is SMNVEV in the germline V gene (reference sequence). The CDR3 consists of 14 residues. Trimming removed 6 bases at V and 4 bases at J, with 13 bases between. This chain's CDR3 is CASRRRGPNQPQHF. The DNA of the CDR3 is TGTGCCAGCAGACGGCGGGGCCCTAATCAGCCCCAGCATTTT.

This clonotype was seen only a few times. With a much larger clone just one base away, this may be a read error. The J gene is TRBJ1-1, the V gene TRBV11-2; tentatively, D is TRBD1 (5 bases). Trimming removed 1 base from V and 4 bases from J, with 13 bases in between. Germline CDR1 and CDR2: SGHAT and FQNNGV. The CDR3 totals 15 residues. The CDR3 spells CASSLVRGPSTEAFF. For the CDR3, the DNA is TGTGCCAGCAGCTTAGTAAGGGGCCCGAGCACTGAAGCTTTCTTT. The whole variable domain, filled in from reference TRBV11-2 and TRBJ1-1, reads EAGVAQSPRYKIIEKRQSVAFWCNPISGHATLYWYQQILGQGPKLLIQFQNNGVVDDSQLPKDRFSAERLKGVDSTLKIQPAKLEDSAVYLCASSLVRGPSTEAFFGQGTRLTVV.

Only a few counts were recorded for this clonotype. The V and J genes are TRBV11-1 and TRBJ1-3; D not certain. Trimming stripped 5 bases from V and 4 bases from J, with 12 bases between. This CDR3 comprises 14 residues. Germline lookup yields CDR1 SGHAT and CDR2 FQDESV (reference sequence). CDR3 DNA: TGTGCCAGCAGCCCAGGACGGTCCGGAAACACCATATATTTT. Translation gives CASSPGRSGNTIYF. Full variable domain (remainder filled in from reference TRBV11-1 and TRBJ1-3): EAEVAQSPRYKITEKSQAVAFWCDPISGHATLYWYRQILGQGPELLVQFQDESVVDDSQLPKDRFSAERLKGVDSTLKIQPAELGDSAMYLCASSPGRSGNTIYFGEGSWLTVV.

This clonotype appeared many times. The V gene is TRBV28, the J gene TRBJ2-1; D is unclear. This CDR3 region has 11 residues. CDR1 and CDR2 (germline): MDHEN, SYDVKM. V lost 7 bases and J lost 7, with 8 bases in between. CDR3 residues: CASTWLNEQFF. The CDR3 DNA reads TGTGCCAGCACCTGGTTGAATGAGCAGTTCTTC.

In its sample, this clonotype was seen a few times. V and J are TRBV6-5 and TRBJ2-6, with D perhaps TRBD2 (6 bases). CDR3 size: 15 residues. The germline gives CDR1 MNHEY, CDR2 SVGAGI. V shed 1 base and J shed 2 bases, with 6 bases lying between them. CDR3 in DNA: TGTGCCAGCAGTTACTGGGGGGCTGGGGCCAACGTCCTGACTTTC. Amino acids: CASSYWGAGANVLTF.

This clonotype was found many times. The gene calls are TRBV7-8 and TRBJ2-3; D might be TRBD2 (6 bases). Trimming stripped 5 bases from V and 1 base from J, with 16 bases between. This CDR3 has 16 residues. Germline CDR1 reads SGHVS; CDR2 reads FQNEAQ. The CDR3 here is CASSLSSGGGTDTQYF. The CDR3 nucleotides read TGTGCCAGCAGCCTCTCGTCCGGGGGAGGCACAGATACGCAGTATTTT.

This clonotype was recorded many times. The rearrangement uses TRBV7-2 and TRBJ2-3, with 9 bases that match TRBD2. Germline V gives CDR1 SGHTA, CDR2 FQGNSA. CDR3 length: 17 residues. With V trimmed by 2 bases and J by 0 bases, 6 bases remained unmatched. In DNA form, the CDR3 reads TGTGCCAGCAGCTTAAGGGGCGGGGGGGTTAGCACAGATACGCAGTATTTT. It codes for CASSLRGGGVSTDTQYF.

This sequence joins TRBV6-9 and TRBJ2-7; D perhaps matches TRBD2 (7 bases). The CDR3 is made up of 16 amino acids. Deletions cut 3 bases from V and 6 bases from J, with 21 bases between. Per germline, CDR1 MNHGY and CDR2 SVAAGI. CDR3 sequence reads: CASSYGGGGTFCEQYF. CDR3 nucleotide sequence: TGTGCCAGCAGTTACGGGGGCGGGGGTACTTTCTGCGAGCAGTACTTC.

This chain connects TRBV6-2 or TRBV6-3 to TRBJ1-6, with a possible D match to TRBD1 (6 bases). Trimming took off 2 bases at V and 6 bases at J, with 14 bases between the two ends. This CDR3 contains 16 residues. Germline V gives CDR1 MNHEY, CDR2 SVGEGT. CDR3 amino acids: CASSYEGQRPNSPLHF. For the CDR3, the DNA is TGTGCCAGCAGTTACGAAGGACAGAGACCTAATTCACCCCTCCACTTT.

This clonotype was recorded at least ten times. This chain joins TRBV11-1 and TRBJ2-3; 9 bases map to TRBD2. J gave up 5 bases and V 1 base, and 4 bases lay outside the gene matches. Per germline, CDR1 SGHAT and CDR2 FQDESV (reference sequence). CDR3 length: 15 amino acids. CDR3 sequence (DNA): TGTGCCAGCAGCTTAGGCGGGAGGGCCCTAGATACGCAGTATTTT. Protein: CASSLGGRALDTQYF.

J is TRBJ2-7 and V is TRBV28; 11 bases are a match to TRBD2. Germline V gene data show CDR1 as MDHEN and CDR2 as SYDVKM. The CDR3 length is 14 residues. Trimming removed 7 bases from V and 7 bases from J; junction bases left unmatched: 9. Written as DNA, the CDR3 is TGTGCCAGCACCCTTAGCGGGGGGGCCGGAGAGCAGTACTTC. It is translated as CASTLSGGAGEQYF.

V gene TRBV18 combines with J gene TRBJ1-2, with 11 positions matching TRBD1. Per the germline V gene, CDR1 is KGHSH and CDR2 is LQKENI. This CDR3 region has 13 residues. V shed 3 bases and J 8 bases; nucleotides not matched to a gene: 2. The CDR3 region has the DNA TGTGCCAGCTCACCGGGACAGGGGGGAGGCTACACCTTC. Translating gives CASSPGQGGGYTF.

There are many counts of this clonotype. This chain uses TRBV6-5 with TRBJ1-2; D gene uncertain. In germline, CDR1 is MNHEY, CDR2 SVGAGI. This CDR3 has 14 residues. The V end lost 2 bases, the J end lost 4 bases, and 11 bases lay between the germline ends. In nucleotides, the CDR3 is TGTGCCAGCAGTTACACGGACGGATCCTATGGCTACACCTTC. Amino acids: CASSYTDGSYGYTF.

This clonotype was picked up many times. The rearrangement joins TRBV27 to TRBJ2-5, with D possibly TRBD1 on 6 matching bases. V lost 2 bases, J lost 6 bases, and 10 bases lay in between. The CDR3 is 13 residues long. Germline V gene lookup returns CDR1 MNHEY and CDR2 SMNVEV (reference sequence). The CDR3, as DNA: TGTGCCAGCAGTTTACTGGGGGCCCAGACCCAGTACTTC. It yields the protein CASSLLGAQTQYF.